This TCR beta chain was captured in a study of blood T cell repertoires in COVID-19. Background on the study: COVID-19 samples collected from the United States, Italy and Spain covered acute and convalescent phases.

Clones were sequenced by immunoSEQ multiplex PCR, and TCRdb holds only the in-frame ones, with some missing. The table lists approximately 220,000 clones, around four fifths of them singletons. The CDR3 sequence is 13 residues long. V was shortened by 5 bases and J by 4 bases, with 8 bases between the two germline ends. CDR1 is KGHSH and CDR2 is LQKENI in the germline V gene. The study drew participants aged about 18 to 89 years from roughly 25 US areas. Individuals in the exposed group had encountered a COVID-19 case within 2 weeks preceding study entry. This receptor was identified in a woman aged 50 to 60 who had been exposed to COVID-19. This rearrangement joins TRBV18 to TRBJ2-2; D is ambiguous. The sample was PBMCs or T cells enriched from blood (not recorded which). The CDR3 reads CASSITGTGELFF. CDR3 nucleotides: TGTGCCAGCTCAATTACGGGCACCGGGGAGCTGTTTTTT. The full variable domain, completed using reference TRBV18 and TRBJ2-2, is NAGVMQNPRHLVRRRGQEARLRCSPMKGHSHVYWYRQLPEEGLKFMVYLQKENIIDESGMPKERFSAEFPKEGPSILRIQQVVRGDSAAYFCASSITGTGELFFGEGSRLTVL.